This TCR beta chain came from a study of cytotoxic CD8 clonotypes in ibrutinib-treated CLL. Study background: Partial responders around 24, complete 2; roughly 12 progressed and some 15 stayed in remission by median 68 months. Overall study findings and caveats: Pretreatment clonality was elevated relative to age-matched healthy donors and paralleled circulating CD8+ T-cell counts.

Some clones are missing from TCRdb's copy, which holds only in-frame ones; the method was immunoSEQ multiplex PCR. The table includes about 300,000 clones, 60% to 80% detected once. Note on this clone: Its cognate antigen is unknown.

Genomic DNA (approximately 2.1 micrograms) was obtained from cryopreserved PBMCs for construction of TCR beta libraries. Germline values: CDR1 SGHAT, CDR2 FQNNGV. V was clipped by 0 bases and J by 4 bases, with 16 bases between them. The CDR3 contains 16 residues. The chain combines TRBV11-2 with TRBJ2-7, with TRBD2 as a possible D gene (6 bases). The source was PBMCs, collected after 36 months of ibrutinib treatment. The origin of this receptor is a human donor with chronic lymphocytic leukemia. This chain's CDR3 is CASSLDRVSGYYEQYF. As DNA, the CDR3 is TGTGCCAGCAGCTTAGATCGGGTTAGCGGATATTACGAGCAGTACTTC. The entire variable domain, with the rest obtained from reference TRBV11-2 and TRBJ2-7, is as follows: EAGVAQSPRYKIIEKRQSVAFWCNPISGHATLYWYQQILGQGPKLLIQFQNNGVVDDSQLPKDRFSAERLKGVDSTLKIQPAKLEDSAVYLCASSLDRVSGYYEQYFGPGTRLTVT.